This TCR beta chain comes out of a study of regulatory T cells in long-lasting Graves disease. Combining iRepertoire HTBI primers with Arm-PCR of CDR3 regions, the authors built TCR beta libraries. TCRdb reanalysed the multiplex PCR reads using MiXCR and keeps one entry per CDR3 protein. Seen here are over 350,000 distinct CDR3 sequences, less than 25% observed once, and the top ten hold around 21%. Time point in this sample: persistent/refractory GD, antithyroid drugs over 5 years with positive TRAb. Generation of the TCR library employed RNA extracted from PBMCs. American Thyroid Association guidelines defined how Graves' disease was diagnosed. Trimming shortened V by 6 bases and J by 1 base, and 9 bases separated the two germline ends. The CDR3 extends over 13 amino acids. Germline V gene sequence: CDR1 MDHEN, CDR2 SYDVKM. This clonotype was seen repeatedly, ten times or more.

Sequenced here: peripheral blood mononuclear cells (PBMCs), sampled when the disease was refractory, from a patient treated with antithyroid drugs. The chain joins TRBV28 to TRBJ1-1, with no clear D. The receptor comes from a female donor with Graves disease. The CDR3: CASSFEGNTEAFF. DNA for the CDR3: TGTGCCAGCAGCTTCGAGGGGAACACTGAAGCTTTCTTT. Filled out from reference TRBV28 and TRBJ1-1, the complete variable domain reads DVKVTQSSRYLVKRTGEKVFLECVQDMDHENMFWYRQDPGLGLRLIYFSYDVKMKEKGDIPEGYSVSREKKERFSLILESASTNQTSMYLCASSFEGNTEAFFGQGTRLTVV.